Below are 18 T cell receptor beta chains sequenced from a single sample in a study of blood T cell repertoires in COVID-19. Data came from immunoSEQ multiplex PCR; TCRdb stores just in-frame clones and leaves some out. In the table there are around 300,000 clones, roughly 89% of which are singletons. Sequenced input: PBMCs or T cells enriched from blood (not recorded which). Receptors were obtained from a woman aged 18-29 years with acute COVID-19.

The chain employs TRBV2 and TRBJ2-1; 15 nucleotides line up with TRBD2. V lost 5 bases to trimming and J lost 3 bases; unmatched junction nucleotides: 8. This CDR3 is 18 amino acids long. Germline CDR1 SNHLY, CDR2 FYNNEI. The CDR3 reads CASSSVGLAGGRYNEQFF. The CDR3 bases are TGTGCCAGCAGTTCCGTGGGACTAGCGGGAGGTCGCTACAATGAGCAGTTCTTC.

V is TRBV29-1 and J is TRBJ1-4; TRBD1 is a possible D gene (6 bases). V was cut by 3 bases and J by 5 bases, with 22 bases left in between. The CDR3 has 17 residues. Germline V lookup: CDR1 SQVTM, CDR2 ANQGSEA. The CDR3 region has the DNA TGCAGCGTTGAGAGTGTGTTGGGGGCAGGCTTCAATGAAAAACTGTTTTTT. It codes for CSVESVLGAGFNEKLFF.

This chain joins TRBV28 and TRBJ2-7; 7 bases are a match to TRBD1. The ends lost 7 bases at V and 7 bases at J; junction bases unmatched: 10. In germline, CDR1 is MDHEN, CDR2 SYDVKM. The CDR3 extends over 13 amino acids. In nucleotides, the CDR3 is TGTGCCAGCATGAGACAGGGCCTGGGGGAGCAGTACTTC. Its protein product is CASMRQGLGEQYF.

The gene calls are TRBV7-3 and TRBJ2-3; D possibly corresponds to TRBD2 (6 bases). The CDR3 has 14 amino acids. Germline V gene data show CDR1 as SGHTA and CDR2 as FQGTGA. V was pared by 4 bases and J by 0 bases, with 8 bases between. In nucleotides, the CDR3 is TGTGCCAGCAGCTCCGGACTAAGCACAGATACGCAGTATTTT. Translated: CASSSGLSTDTQYF.

This chain uses TRBV5-1 with TRBJ1-3; TRBD1 matches 9 bases. This CDR3 is 15 amino acids long. Germline V lookup: CDR1 SGHRS, CDR2 YFSETQ. Trimming at V came to 2 bases and at J to 0 bases, leaving 0 bases not matched to a gene. The CDR3 loop is CASSLQGASGNTIYF. The CDR3 DNA follows: TGCGCCAGCAGCTTACAGGGGGCCTCTGGAAACACCATATATTTT.

The V and J genes are TRBV10-1 and TRBJ2-1; TRBD2 matches 7 bases. CDR1 and CDR2 (germline): WNHNN, SYGVQD (reference sequence). This CDR3 contains 18 residues. The trim removed 0 bases at V and 5 bases at J, leaving 13 bases unmatched. CDR3 in amino acids: CASSESLREGRSHNEQFF. The CDR3 DNA reads as TGCGCCAGCAGTGAGTCTCTGAGGGAGGGCCGTTCCCACAATGAGCAGTTCTTC.

The chain couples TRBV28 to TRBJ2-5, with a tentative D call TRBD2 (6 bases). CDR1 and CDR2 (germline): MDHEN, SYDVKM. CDR3 length: 13 residues. V lost 3 bases and J 5 bases, leaving 10 bases between the germline ends. The CDR3 bases are TGTGCCAGCAGTTTCCGGGGGTGGGAGACCCAGTACTTC. Translation: CASSFRGWETQYF.

This chain joins TRBV11-1 and TRBJ1-4, with 7 bases lining up with TRBD1. The CDR3 has 14 amino acids. Germline trimming cut 6 bases from V and 7 bases from J; bases unmatched to any gene: 8. CDR1 SGHAT and CDR2 FQDESV come from the germline V gene (reference sequence). CDR3 in amino acids: CASSNIRDSEKLFF. The CDR3 bases are TGTGCCAGCAGTAATATCCGGGACAGTGAAAAACTGTTTTTT.

The count of this clone is one. The chain has TRBV11-2 and TRBJ1-6; unclear D gene. In germline, CDR1 is SGHAT, CDR2 FQNNGV. V was trimmed by 1 base and J by 6 bases, leaving 4 bases between them. The CDR3 totals 13 residues. This chain's CDR3 is CASSLGSNSPLHF. The CDR3 nucleotides are TGTGCCAGCAGCTTAGGTAGTAATTCACCCCTCCACTTT.

CDR3 coding DNA: TGTGCCAGCAGCTCTACCTTGGAGCAGTACTTC. As protein: CASSSTLEQYF. V and J are TRBV5-6 and TRBJ2-7; no definite D call. Trimming removed 3 bases at V and 7 bases at J, with 8 bases between. CDR1 is SGHDT and CDR2 is YYEEEE in the germline V gene. The CDR3 spans 11 residues.

The chain links TRBV27 to TRBJ2-3; D gene uncertain. The CDR3 length is 15 residues. Germline loops: CDR1 MNHEY, CDR2 SMNVEV (reference sequence). V was trimmed by 0 bases and J by 4 bases, leaving 11 bases between them. This CDR3 is CASSLSGLVADTQYF. CDR3 nucleotides: TGTGCCAGCAGTTTATCCGGTCTAGTTGCAGATACGCAGTATTTT.

The rearrangement uses TRBV10-3 and TRBJ2-7; 7 bases match TRBD1. The CDR3 contains 13 residues. J gave up 1 base and V 10 bases, and 7 bases lay outside the gene matches. CDR1 and CDR2 from the germline V gene are ENHRY and SYGVKD. CDR3 DNA sequence: TGTGCCACCCAACGACAGGGTTCCTACGAGCAGTACTTC. Residues: CATQRQGSYEQYF.

The chain joins TRBV28 to TRBJ1-1; D remains unclear. CDR1 MDHEN and CDR2 SYDVKM come from the germline V gene. The V gene lost 5 bases and the J gene lost 4 bases, with 17 bases spanning the gap. The CDR3 covers 15 residues. The CDR3 nucleotides are TGTGCCAGCAGTCCCCTTGAAGGAGGACGCACTGAAGCTTTCTTT. Translating it yields CASSPLEGGRTEAFF.

J is TRBJ1-2 and V is TRBV18; 7 nucleotides line up with TRBD1. There are 15 residues in the CDR3. The germline CDR1 and CDR2 sequences are KGHSH and LQKENI. The junction had 6 bases not matched to a gene; V was cut back by 1 base and J by 4 bases. The CDR3 sequence: CASSPRDSLTYGYTF. The DNA for the CDR3 is TGTGCCAGCTCACCACGGGACAGCCTAACCTATGGCTACACCTTC.

V gene TRBV18 combines with J gene TRBJ1-6, with 9 bases matching TRBD1. CDR1 is KGHSH and CDR2 is LQKENI in the germline V gene. V was pared by 3 bases and J by 0 bases, with 6 bases of the junction left unmatched. The CDR3 covers 18 residues. The CDR3 nucleotides read TGTGCCAGCTCACCGGATGGGACAGGGAGCTCCTATAATTCACCCCTCCACTTT. This encodes CASSPDGTGSSYNSPLHF. Supplemented by reference TRBV18 and TRBJ1-6, the full variable domain reads NAGVMQNPRHLVRRRGQEARLRCSPMKGHSHVYWYRQLPEEGLKFMVYLQKENIIDESGMPKERFSAEFPKEGPSILRIQQVVRGDSAAYFCASSPDGTGSSYNSPLHFGNGTRLTVT.

The gene calls are TRBV28 and TRBJ2-4, with D possibly being TRBD1 (5 bases). V was shortened by 4 bases and J by 0 bases, with 10 bases between the two germline ends. The CDR3 contains 15 residues. From germline, CDR1 is MDHEN and CDR2 SYDVKM. The chain's CDR3 is CASSSTVLAKNIQYF. The CDR3 DNA reads TGTGCCAGCAGTTCGACAGTTCTAGCCAAAAACATTCAGTACTTC.

Worth noting for this clone: The same CDR3 arises from other DNA sequences in this sample as well. This chain connects TRBV6-5 to TRBJ2-3; TRBD2 might be the D (6 bases). V lost 3 bases, J lost 2 bases, and 12 bases lay in between. CDR3 length: 15 residues. The germline V gene has CDR1 MNHEY and CDR2 SVGAGI. CDR3 region: CASSYSGGPTDTQYF. In DNA form, the CDR3 reads TGTGCCAGCAGTTATAGCGGAGGGCCCACAGATACGCAGTATTTT.

The chain couples TRBV5-1 to TRBJ1-1; D is perhaps TRBD1 (5 bases). This CDR3 region has 17 residues. Per germline, CDR1 SGHRS and CDR2 YFSETQ. Trimming removed 3 bases from V and 0 bases from J, with 18 bases in between. CDR3 in amino acids: CASSWKSGTPLNTEAFF. CDR3 in DNA: TGCGCCAGCAGCTGGAAGAGCGGGACGCCCTTGAACACTGAAGCTTTCTTT. Based on the CDR3 plus reference TRBV5-1 and TRBJ1-1, the full variable domain is KAGVTQTPRYLIKTRGQQVTLSCSPISGHRSVSWYQQTPGQGLQFLFEYFSETQRNKGNFPGRFSGRQFSNSRSEMNVSTLELGDSALYLCASSWKSGTPLNTEAFFGQGTRLTVV.